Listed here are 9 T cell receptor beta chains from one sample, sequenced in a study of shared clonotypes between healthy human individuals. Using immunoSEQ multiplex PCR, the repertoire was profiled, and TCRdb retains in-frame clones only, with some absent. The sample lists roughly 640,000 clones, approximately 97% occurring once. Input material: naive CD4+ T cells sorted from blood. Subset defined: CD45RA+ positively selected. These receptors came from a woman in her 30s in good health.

CDR3 DNA: TGTGCCAGCAGTTTCGGGGCCAGGGCTCGGGCTTTCTTT. Encoded protein: CASSFGARARAFF. The chain recombines TRBV28 with TRBJ1-1; the D gene is possibly TRBD1 (5 bases). The length of the CDR3 is 13 residues. The V gene's germline CDR1 is MDHEN and CDR2 SYDVKM. V shed 3 bases and J shed 11 bases, with 16 bases lying between them.

CDR3 nucleotides: TGTGCCAGCATCCCGTACTCCACTGAAGCTTTCTTT. Translating gives CASIPYSTEAFF. The chain combines TRBV2 with TRBJ1-1, with D hard to call. The CDR3 is made up of 12 amino acids. Germline V lookup: CDR1 SNHLY, CDR2 FYNNEI. The V gene lost 7 bases and the J gene lost 4 bases, with 10 bases spanning the gap.

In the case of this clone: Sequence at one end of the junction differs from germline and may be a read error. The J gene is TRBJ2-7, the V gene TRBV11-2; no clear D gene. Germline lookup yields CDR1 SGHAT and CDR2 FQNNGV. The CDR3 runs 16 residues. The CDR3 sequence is CASSPRSVVPSSEQYF. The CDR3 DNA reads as TGTGCCAGCAGCCCCCGTTCCGTTGTTCCGTCCTCCGAGCAGTACTTC. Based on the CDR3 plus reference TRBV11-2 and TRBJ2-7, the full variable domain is EAGVAQSPRYKIIEKRQSVAFWCNPISGHATLYWYQQILGQGPKLLIQFQNNGVVDDSQLPKDRFSAERLKGVDSTLKIQPAKLEDSAVYLCASSPRSVVPSSEQYFGPGTRLTVT.

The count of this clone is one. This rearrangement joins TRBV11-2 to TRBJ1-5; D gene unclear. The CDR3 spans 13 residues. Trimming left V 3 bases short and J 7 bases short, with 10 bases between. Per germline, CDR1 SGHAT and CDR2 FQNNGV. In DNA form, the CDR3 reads TGTGCCAGCAGCTTCGCGAGCTGGCAGCCCCAGCATTTT. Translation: CASSFASWQPQHF.

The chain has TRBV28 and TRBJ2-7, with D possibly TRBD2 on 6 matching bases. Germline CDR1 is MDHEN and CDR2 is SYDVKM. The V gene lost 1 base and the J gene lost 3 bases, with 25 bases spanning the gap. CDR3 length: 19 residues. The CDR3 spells CASSLFGPRLSGDGYEQYF. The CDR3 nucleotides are TGTGCCAGCAGTTTATTTGGACCAAGGCTTTCGGGAGACGGCTACGAGCAGTACTTC.

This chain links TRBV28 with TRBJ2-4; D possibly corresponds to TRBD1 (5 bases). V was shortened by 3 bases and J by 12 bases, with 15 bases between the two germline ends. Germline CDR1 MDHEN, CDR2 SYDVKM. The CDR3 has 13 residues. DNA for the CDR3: TGTGCCAGCAGTTTGTTAGGGGCAGGTGATCAGTACTTC. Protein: CASSLLGAGDQYF. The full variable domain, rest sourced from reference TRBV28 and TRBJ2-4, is DVKVTQSSRYLVKRTGEKVFLECVQDMDHENMFWYRQDPGLGLRLIYFSYDVKMKEKGDIPEGYSVSREKKERFSLILESASTNQTSMYLCASSLLGAGDQYFGAGTRLSVL.

CDR3 bases: TGTGCCAGCACAACTCCGGGGGACGAGCAGTACTTC. Translating gives CASTTPGDEQYF. V gene TRBV28 combines with J gene TRBJ2-7, with D perhaps matching TRBD2 (6 bases). Germline lookup yields CDR1 MDHEN and CDR2 SYDVKM. Between the trimmed V and J ends, which lost 7 bases and 5 bases, there was a span of 12 bases. This CDR3 has 12 amino acids.

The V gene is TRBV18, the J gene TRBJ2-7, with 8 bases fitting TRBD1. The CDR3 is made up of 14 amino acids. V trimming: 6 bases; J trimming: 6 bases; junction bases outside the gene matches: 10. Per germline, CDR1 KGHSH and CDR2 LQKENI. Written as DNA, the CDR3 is TGTGCCAGCTCCCCAGGACAGGGTCGGACCGAGCAGTACTTC. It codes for CASSPGQGRTEQYF.

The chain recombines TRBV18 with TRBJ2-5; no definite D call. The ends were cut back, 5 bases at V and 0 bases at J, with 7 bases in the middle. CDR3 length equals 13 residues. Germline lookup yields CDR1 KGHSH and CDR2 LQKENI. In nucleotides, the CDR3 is TGTGCCAGCTCAAGAGTGTACCAAGAGACCCAGTACTTC. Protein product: CASSRVYQETQYF.